The entry below gives a single TCR beta chain sequence along with its context. Its specificity is not known. This record belongs to a study of T cell responses to AZD1222 COVID-19 vaccine. Findings and caveats of the study: Clonal diversity was possibly underestimated, and the donors were mostly white British, with more females. Vaccine-related CD4 TCRs covered spike, predominating at 160-218 and 743-854. Only five or six individuals given AZD1222 were seropositive at baseline.

CDR3 length equals 14 residues. Germline V gene lookup returns CDR1 KGHDR and CDR2 SFDVKD. Trimming stripped 2 bases from V and 6 bases from J, with 13 bases between. Using immunoSEQ multiplex PCR, the repertoire was profiled, and TCRdb retains in-frame clones only, with some absent. This sample has roughly 140,000 clones, with 91% found just once. The chain employs TRBV24-1 and TRBJ2-7; D may correspond to TRBD1 or TRBD2 (6 bases each). The receptor was isolated from an adult in good health. Material: peripheral blood, obtained on day 0 of AZD1222 vaccination. CDR3 DNA sequence: TGTGCCACCAGTGATTCATTAGAGGGGGGCGAGCAGTACTTC. This encodes CATSDSLEGGEQYF.